Presented here are 25 T cell receptor beta chains from one specimen sequenced in a study of CD8 T cells in ankylosing spondylitis. MiXCR was run by TCRdb on the 5' RACE reads, yielding one entry per CDR3 protein. The sample lists some 52,000 distinct CDR3 sequences, 7.4% occurring once. Input material: blood, either unsorted or a sorted T cell fraction (not recorded which). All receptors derive from a female donor with ankylosing spondylitis or in good health (not recorded which).

The V gene is TRBV5-4, the J gene TRBJ2-7; 7 nucleotides align to TRBD1. J was trimmed by 10 bases and V by 4 bases; bases with no gene match: 8. Germline-derived CDR1 and CDR2 are SGHNT and YYREEE (reference sequence). CDR3 length: 12 residues. The CDR3 here is CASSPDRVRQYF. CDR3 nucleotides: TGTGCCAGCAGCCCCGACAGGGTGCGACAGTACTTC.

This clonotype has at least ten counts. V and J are TRBV4-3 and TRBJ1-1; D is unresolved. Trimming left V 0 bases short and J 0 bases short, with 2 bases between. Germline CDR1 LGHNA, CDR2 YSLEER. The CDR3 has 13 amino acids. CDR3 nucleotides: TGCGCCAGCAGCCAAGACATGAACACTGAAGCTTTCTTT. Protein sequence: CASSQDMNTEAFF.

The table lists this clonotype with a few counts. The chain has TRBV24-1 and TRBJ2-5, with TRBD2 matching over 8 bases. With 0 bases clipped from V and 2 bases from J, the junction kept 4 bases outside the gene matches. Germline values: CDR1 KGHDR, CDR2 SFDVKD. CDR3 size: 16 residues. As DNA, the CDR3 is TGTGCCACCAGTGATTTGTCGGCGGGGGGTCAAGAGACCCAGTACTTC. Translation: CATSDLSAGGQETQYF.

This clonotype was seen ten or more times. The rearrangement joins TRBV29-1 to TRBJ1-1, with 8 bases matching TRBD1. The CDR3 consists of 12 residues. The V gene end was trimmed by 4 bases and the J gene end by 6 bases; junction bases not matched to a gene: 4. From germline, CDR1 is SQVTM and CDR2 ANQGSEA. The CDR3 protein is CSVGGQGAEAFF. The DNA of the CDR3 is TGCAGCGTTGGCGGACAGGGCGCTGAAGCTTTCTTT.

Ten or more counts support this clonotype. The CDR3 region has the DNA TGCAGTGCTAGAGTGGGTCCATATGGCTACACCTTC. Amino acids: CSARVGPYGYTF. The chain employs TRBV20-1 and TRBJ1-2; the D is unclear. This CDR3 comprises 12 residues. Germline CDR1 DFQATT, CDR2 SNEGSKA (reference sequence). Between the trimmed V and J ends, which lost 1 base and 5 bases, there was a span of 8 bases.

This clonotype showed up many times. The gene calls are TRBV20-1 and TRBJ1-1, with 7 bases identical to TRBD1. The CDR3 loop spans 14 amino acids. Germline CDR1 reads DFQATT; CDR2 reads SNEGSKA (reference sequence). V was clipped by 6 bases and J by 1 base; unmatched bases: 8. The CDR3 protein is CSARRQGRNTEAFF. CDR3 nucleotides: TGCAGTGCCAGGAGACAGGGTCGGAACACTGAAGCTTTCTTT.

This rearrangement joins TRBV7-2 to TRBJ1-1; D ambiguous. Germline V gives CDR1 SGHTA, CDR2 FQGNSA. V was clipped by 5 bases and J by 0 bases, with 13 bases between them. This CDR3 is 15 amino acids long. CDR3 loop: CASSPRTVMNTEAFF. The CDR3 DNA follows: TGTGCCAGCAGCCCGAGGACGGTTATGAACACTGAAGCTTTCTTT.

This clonotype was counted only a few times. The chain joins TRBV5-1 to TRBJ1-2; no firm D call. Germline assignment: CDR1 SGHRS and CDR2 YFSETQ. CDR3 length: 12 residues. The ends were cut back, 0 bases at V and 7 bases at J, with 7 bases in the middle. The CDR3: CASSLAEGGYTF. The CDR3 coding sequence is TGCGCCAGCAGCTTGGCCGAGGGTGGCTACACCTTC.

This clonotype was seen repeatedly, ten times or more. The chain employs TRBV19 and TRBJ2-2, with 7 bases fitting TRBD1. Losses at the gene ends were 8 bases for V and 0 bases for J; bases not matched to a gene: 3. This CDR3 region has 14 residues. The germline V gene encodes CDR1 LNHDA and CDR2 SQIVND (reference sequence). Written as DNA, the CDR3 is TGTGCCAGTGGGACAGTCGCGAACACCGGGGAGCTGTTTTTT. Protein product: CASGTVANTGELFF.

This clonotype was detected ten times or more. J is TRBJ2-3 and V is TRBV7-6, with a possible D match to TRBD1 (5 bases). The CDR3 runs to 16 residues. Trimming removed 2 bases at V and 4 bases at J, with 16 bases between. Germline loops: CDR1 SGHVS, CDR2 FNYEAQ. CDR3 residues: CASSLRRGTSADTQYF. CDR3 nucleotides: TGTGCCAGCAGCTTAAGAAGGGGTACGAGTGCAGATACGCAGTATTTT. Full variable domain (remainder filled in from reference TRBV7-6 and TRBJ2-3): GAGVSQSPRYKVTKRGQDVALRCDPISGHVSLYWYRQALGQGPEFLTYFNYEAQQDKSGLPNDRFSAERPEGSISTLTIQRTEQRDSAMYRCASSLRRGTSADTQYFGPGTRLTVL.

In this sample, this clonotype turned up many times. The rearrangement joins TRBV12-3 or TRBV12-4 to TRBJ1-1, with D tentatively TRBD1 (5 bases). V lost 6 bases, J lost 0 bases, and 23 bases lay in between. There are 18 residues in the CDR3. The CDR3: CASRGRRGRASMNTEAFF. The CDR3 bases are TGTGCCAGCAGGGGGAGGAGGGGAAGGGCCAGCATGAACACTGAAGCTTTCTTT.

This clonotype was observed many times. The chain carries TRBV9 and TRBJ2-1; D call uncertain. The length of the CDR3 is 13 residues. The V and J ends lost 0 bases and 9 bases respectively, with 10 bases between them. Germline CDR1 and CDR2: SGDLS and YYNGEE. Here the CDR3 DNA reads TGTGCCAGCAGCGTAGCTTTAGATGGTGAGCAGTTCTTC. It codes for CASSVALDGEQFF.

The V and J genes are TRBV29-1 and TRBJ1-2; a weak D match, TRBD1 (6 bases). Germline CDR1 SQVTM, CDR2 ANQGSEA. The CDR3 length is 11 residues. V was pared by 7 bases and J by 8 bases, with 14 bases between. The CDR3 sequence is CSALTGPGYTF. CDR3 DNA: TGCAGCGCTTTGACAGGTCCCGGCTACACCTTC.

This clonotype was observed a handful of times. A single base separates this from a much larger clone, so it may be a read error. The V and J genes are TRBV5-1 and TRBJ1-2; possibly TRBD1 for D (5 bases). This CDR3 comprises 16 residues. In germline, CDR1 is SGHRS, CDR2 YFSETQ. The CDR3 bases are TGCGCCAGCAGCTTGGCCGGGGTCAGGGATAACGGTGGCCACACCTTC. This encodes CASSLAGVRDNGGHTF.

This clonotype was recorded many times. The chain is built from TRBV3-1 and TRBJ1-1; tentatively, D is TRBD1 (5 bases). The V and J ends lost 4 bases and 1 base respectively, with 10 bases between them. In germline, CDR1 is LGHDT, CDR2 YNNKEL (reference sequence). The CDR3 consists of 14 residues. The CDR3 spells CASSPTQGNTEAFF. The CDR3 DNA follows: TGTGCCAGCAGCCCCACTCAGGGGAACACTGAAGCTTTCTTT.

This clonotype was seen at least ten times. The genes are TRBV7-6 and TRBJ2-1; TRBD2 matches at 10 bases. V dropped 3 bases and J dropped 7; count of bases not matched to a gene: 9. The CDR3 is 16 amino acids. The germline V gene encodes CDR1 SGHVS and CDR2 FNYEAQ. CDR3 in DNA: TGTGCCAGCAGCTTCTTCCTAGCGGGGGAAAAAAATGAGCAGTTCTTC. Residues: CASSFFLAGEKNEQFF. Full variable domain (remainder filled in from reference TRBV7-6 and TRBJ2-1): GAGVSQSPRYKVTKRGQDVALRCDPISGHVSLYWYRQALGQGPEFLTYFNYEAQQDKSGLPNDRFSAERPEGSISTLTIQRTEQRDSAMYRCASSFFLAGEKNEQFFGPGTRLTVL.

The table lists this clonotype with many counts. The genes are TRBV5-1 and TRBJ2-3; TRBD1 matches 9 bases. Germline-derived CDR1 and CDR2 are SGHRS and YFSETQ. The CDR3 contains 13 residues. The V and J ends lost 4 bases and 4 bases, in that order; junction bases with no gene match: 1. CDR3 in amino acids: CASSGDRADTQYF. The DNA for the CDR3 is TGCGCCAGCAGCGGGGACAGGGCAGATACGCAGTATTTT.

This clonotype appeared a few times. V is TRBV24-1 and J is TRBJ2-2, with 7 bases fitting TRBD1. Trimming at V came to 5 bases and at J to 0 bases, leaving 5 bases not matched to a gene. Germline loops: CDR1 KGHDR, CDR2 SFDVKD. This CDR3 comprises 16 residues. CDR3 protein: CATSGRDSANTGELFF. Here the CDR3 DNA reads TGTGCCACCAGTGGCAGGGACAGCGCGAACACCGGGGAGCTGTTTTTT.

This clonotype was seen at least ten times. The chain combines TRBV29-1 with TRBJ1-1; D not certain. V lost 1 base and J 8 bases, leaving 14 bases between the germline ends. This CDR3 is 13 amino acids long. Germline lookup yields CDR1 SQVTM and CDR2 ANQGSEA. CDR3 nucleotide sequence: TGCAGCGTTGAAGTAAGAAGGACTCAAGAAGCTTTCTTT. Amino acids: CSVEVRRTQEAFF.

This clonotype showed up just a few times. At one end, the junction sequence differs from germline, possibly due to a read error. The J gene is TRBJ2-2, the V gene TRBV5-4, with a tentative D call TRBD1 (5 bases). This CDR3 is built from 14 residues. The germline gives CDR1 SGHNT, CDR2 YYREEE (reference sequence). The CDR3, as DNA: TGTGCCAGCAGTTTGGGGCTCTCGGACGGGGAGCTGTTTTTT. Translation gives CASSLGLSDGELFF.

At least ten counts were recorded for this clonotype. This chain joins TRBV10-3 and TRBJ2-5; D gene ambiguous. Germline V gene lookup returns CDR1 ENHRY and CDR2 SYGVKD. V dropped 3 bases and J dropped 1 base, with 6 bases sitting between them. This CDR3 is 13 amino acids long. The CDR3 reads CAISDWVQETQYF. In DNA, the CDR3 is TGTGCCATCAGTGATTGGGTCCAAGAGACCCAGTACTTC.

The table lists this clonotype with many counts. The chain recombines TRBV12-3 or TRBV12-4 with TRBJ1-5; 7 nucleotides agree with TRBD1. The junction had 8 bases not matched to a gene; V was cut back by 3 bases and J by 6 bases. This CDR3 spans 15 amino acids. DNA of the CDR3: TGTGCCAGCAGTTTCGAGGGGGCGATGGGTCAGCCCCAGCATTTT. Its protein is CASSFEGAMGQPQHF.

This clonotype was detected ten times or more. Germline is not matched at one junction end, which may reflect a read error. V usage is TRBV7-7 and J usage is TRBJ2-5; no clear D. The CDR3 length is 13 residues. Germline loops: CDR1 SSHAT, CDR2 FNYEAQ (reference sequence). CDR3 protein: CASSLSTQETQYF. CDR3 nucleotides: TGTGCTAGCAGCTTAAGTACACAAGAGACCCAGTACTTC.

This clonotype was counted at least ten times. J is TRBJ2-7 and V is TRBV15, with 9 positions matching TRBD1. CDR1 and CDR2 from the germline V gene are LNHNV and YYDKDF (reference sequence). V shed 8 bases, J shed 5 bases, and the junction held 13 bases outside the gene matches. The length of the CDR3 is 15 residues. The chain's CDR3 is CATRPGTGKAHEQYF. The CDR3 nucleotides are TGTGCCACCCGACCCGGGACAGGGAAGGCGCACGAGCAGTACTTC.

The table lists this clonotype with many counts. V and J are TRBV9 and TRBJ2-3; a weak D match, TRBD2 (7 bases). Trimming cost V 4 bases and J 4 bases, with 19 bases left between them. This CDR3 has 16 residues. From germline, CDR1 is SGDLS and CDR2 YYNGEE. The CDR3 bases are TGTGCCAGCAGCCCAAAGGAGGGGGGGCGGTCAGATACGCAGTATTTT. Translating it yields CASSPKEGGRSDTQYF.